Presented here are 28 T cell receptor beta chains from one specimen sequenced in a study of blood T cell repertoires in COVID-19. Repertoires were generated with immunoSEQ multiplex PCR, while TCRdb's copy carries only in-frame clones and drops some. The profile shows about 400,000 clones, roughly 86% of them singletons. Sequenced sample: peripheral blood. These receptors originate from a human donor in a cohort sampled during active COVID-19.

The J gene is TRBJ2-2, the V gene TRBV7-2; TRBD1 matches 7 bases. Losses at the gene ends were 1 base for V and 4 bases for J; bases not matched to a gene: 3. Germline assignment: CDR1 SGHTA and CDR2 FQGNSA. The CDR3 is 15 residues long. This chain's CDR3 is CASSLDRGITGELFF. The CDR3 DNA follows: TGTGCCAGCAGCTTAGACAGGGGTATCACCGGGGAGCTGTTTTTT.

The chain links TRBV10-2 to TRBJ2-1; 8 bases agree with TRBD2. Losses at the gene ends were 8 bases for V and 4 bases for J; bases not matched to a gene: 10. Germline CDR1 WSHSY, CDR2 SAAADI. This CDR3 is 15 amino acids long. CDR3 nucleotides: TGCGCCAGCTGCGTGACGGGAGGGGGATACAATGAGCAGTTCTTC. Translating it yields CASCVTGGGYNEQFF.

The chain carries TRBV7-3 and TRBJ1-1; D unclear. This CDR3 is built from 13 residues. Trimming took off 4 bases at V and 5 bases at J, with 11 bases between the two ends. CDR1 and CDR2 (germline): SGHTA, FQGTGA. The CDR3 DNA follows: TGTGCCAGCAGCTCTGGACTGAGTACTGAAGCTTTCTTT. As protein: CASSSGLSTEAFF.

The chain employs TRBV7-2 and TRBJ2-3; TRBD2 agrees at 8 bases. Germline-derived CDR1 and CDR2 are SGHTA and FQGNSA. Trimming removed 4 bases from V and 2 bases from J; junction bases left unmatched: 8. The CDR3 runs 16 residues. DNA for the CDR3: TGTGCCAGCAGCTCTTATAGCGGGACGCCCACAGATACGCAGTATTTT. Its translation is CASSSYSGTPTDTQYF.

The genes are TRBV19 and TRBJ2-5; D is undetermined. The CDR3 consists of 11 residues. Trimming stripped 3 bases from V and 5 bases from J, with 4 bases between. Looked up from germline, CDR1 is LNHDA and CDR2 is SQIVND (reference sequence). CDR3 DNA: TGTGCCAGTAGTATCGCGGAGACCCAGTACTTC. This gives the protein CASSIAETQYF.

The chain uses TRBV30 and TRBJ1-1; D is undetermined. The CDR3 length is 12 residues. Trimming left V 2 bases short and J 5 bases short, with 9 bases between. CDR1 GTSNPN and CDR2 SVGIG come from the germline V gene (reference sequence). This chain's CDR3 is CAWSIRGTEAFF. The CDR3 DNA is TGTGCCTGGAGTATCAGAGGGACTGAAGCTTTCTTT. The whole variable domain, remainder taken from reference TRBV30 and TRBJ1-1, is SQTIHQWPATLVQPVGSPLSLECTVEGTSNPNLYWYRQAAGRGLQLLFYSVGIGQISSEVPQNLSASRPQDRQFILSSKKLLLSDSGFYLCAWSIRGTEAFFGQGTRLTVV.

The chain links TRBV27 to TRBJ2-3, with 7 positions matching TRBD1. Germline V CDR1 and CDR2: MNHEY, SMNVEV (reference sequence). The CDR3 consists of 15 residues. The V gene end was trimmed by 6 bases and the J gene end by 3 bases; junction bases not matched to a gene: 9. CDR3 loop: CASSRGKRGTDTQYF. The CDR3 bases are TGTGCCAGCAGCAGGGGGAAGCGAGGAACAGATACGCAGTATTTT.

This clone has only one observation. The V and J genes are TRBV4-2 and TRBJ2-7; TRBD2 might be the D (5 bases). Germline CDR1 LGHNA, CDR2 YNFKEQ. The CDR3 runs 15 residues. Trimming removed 1 base from V and 2 bases from J, with 12 bases in between. CDR3: CASSQVTTGTYEQYF. The CDR3 bases are TGTGCCAGCAGCCAAGTCACTACGGGAACCTACGAGCAGTACTTC.

The CDR3: CATSKSTPPGQQNEQYF. For the CDR3, the DNA is TGTGCCACCAGCAAGTCTACACCTCCGGGACAGCAAAACGAGCAGTACTTC. The gene calls are TRBV15 and TRBJ2-7, with 7 bases lining up with TRBD1. J gave up 5 bases and V 4 bases, and 17 bases lay outside the gene matches. This CDR3 is 17 amino acids long. Germline V gives CDR1 LNHNV, CDR2 YYDKDF (reference sequence). The variable domain in full, with the rest retrieved from reference TRBV15 and TRBJ2-7, is DAMVIQNPRYQVTQFGKPVTLSCSQTLNHNVMYWYQQKSSQAPKLLFHYYDKDFNNEADTPDNFQSRRPNTSFCFLDIRSPGLGDTAMYLCATSKSTPPGQQNEQYFGPGTRLTVT.

V is TRBV28 and J is TRBJ1-5; 8 bases match TRBD1. CDR3 length: 17 amino acids. The trim removed 0 bases at V and 9 bases at J, leaving 13 bases unmatched. Germline CDR1 and CDR2: MDHEN and SYDVKM. The DNA for the CDR3 is TGTGCCAGCAGTTTATGGCCCCGAGACAGGGGTCGAACGCCCCAGCATTTT. Encoded protein: CASSLWPRDRGRTPQHF.

The chain employs TRBV30 and TRBJ2-7, with 8 nucleotides matching TRBD2. The germline gives CDR1 GTSNPN, CDR2 SVGIG (reference sequence). V shed 3 bases and J 6 bases; nucleotides not matched to a gene: 13. The CDR3 is 15 residues long. CDR3 sequence: CAWSVAGTPLPEQYF. The CDR3 DNA is TGTGCCTGGAGCGTAGCGGGAACCCCATTGCCCGAGCAGTACTTC.

V gene TRBV11-2 combines with J gene TRBJ2-3; D unclear. Germline CDR1 reads SGHAT; CDR2 reads FQNNGV. The CDR3 is made up of 15 amino acids. V was pared by 0 bases and J by 1 base, with 8 bases between. The DNA of the CDR3 is TGTGCCAGCAGCTTAGATCTAAGCGGCACAGATACGCAGTATTTT. It specifies CASSLDLSGTDTQYF. Variable domain in full (rest from reference TRBV11-2 and TRBJ2-3): EAGVAQSPRYKIIEKRQSVAFWCNPISGHATLYWYQQILGQGPKLLIQFQNNGVVDDSQLPKDRFSAERLKGVDSTLKIQPAKLEDSAVYLCASSLDLSGTDTQYFGPGTRLTVL.

The chain couples TRBV28 to TRBJ2-7, with D perhaps TRBD2 (5 bases). The CDR3 totals 13 residues. Germline V lookup: CDR1 MDHEN, CDR2 SYDVKM. V was pared by 9 bases and J by 3 bases, with 15 bases between. This chain's CDR3 is CASAQEVDYEQYF. The DNA for the CDR3 is TGTGCCAGTGCGCAGGAGGTTGACTACGAGCAGTACTTC.

The chain employs TRBV24-1 and TRBJ2-1; D call uncertain. From germline, CDR1 is KGHDR and CDR2 SFDVKD. The CDR3 consists of 14 residues. The V end lost 5 bases, the J end lost 1 base, and 8 bases lay between the germline ends. The CDR3 coding sequence is TGTGCCACCAGTGCGGTGGTGTCCTACAATGAGCAGTTCTTC. This sequence encodes CATSAVVSYNEQFF.

This chain joins TRBV6-5 and TRBJ2-7; a possible D gene is TRBD2 (6 bases). The CDR3 contains 14 residues. The V end lost 11 bases, the J end lost 1 base, and 18 bases lay between the germline ends. Germline-derived CDR1 and CDR2 are MNHEY and SVGAGI. CDR3 loop: CASTGTGVSYEQYF. CDR3 sequence (DNA): TGTGCCTCCACCGGGACGGGGGTATCCTACGAGCAGTACTTC.

The V call is TRBV28, the J call TRBJ2-3; 7 bases are a match to TRBD2. CDR1 MDHEN and CDR2 SYDVKM come from the germline V gene. The CDR3 spans 14 residues. J was trimmed by 6 bases and V by 7 bases; bases with no gene match: 10. The CDR3 region is CASNPAGVPDTQYF. In DNA form, the CDR3 reads TGTGCCAGCAACCCCGCGGGGGTGCCCGATACGCAGTATTTT.

The chain is built from TRBV7-2 and TRBJ1-2; 8 bases are shared with TRBD1. The germline V gene encodes CDR1 SGHTA and CDR2 FQGNSA. V shed 5 bases and J 4 bases; nucleotides not matched to a gene: 9. The CDR3 sequence is 15 residues long. The CDR3 sequence: CASSASGTGFYGYTF. For the CDR3, the DNA is TGTGCCAGCAGCGCCTCCGGGACAGGCTTCTATGGCTACACCTTC.

This clone was found once. V and J are TRBV19 and TRBJ1-6, with D maybe TRBD1 (5 bases). Looked up from germline, CDR1 is LNHDA and CDR2 is SQIVND (reference sequence). Trimming shortened V by 6 bases and J by 8 bases, and 8 bases separated the two germline ends. The length of the CDR3 is 12 residues. CDR3 sequence reads: CASRQVDSPLHF. CDR3 nucleotides: TGTGCCAGTAGACAGGTAGATTCACCCCTCCACTTT.

This chain uses TRBV6-1 with TRBJ1-6; perhaps TRBD1 as D (6 bases). Germline values: CDR1 MNHNS, CDR2 SASEGT. The CDR3 length is 19 residues. Trimming took 1 base from V and 0 from J, leaving 16 bases between them. The CDR3 sequence is CASSEDKGTWSSYNSPLHF. CDR3 DNA: TGTGCCAGCAGTGAAGATAAAGGGACATGGAGCTCCTATAATTCACCCCTCCACTTT.

The chain combines TRBV21-1 with TRBJ2-3; the D call TRBD2 from the table was never checked on the DNA. TRBV21-1 is a pseudogene. The CDR3 extends over 14 amino acids. The CDR3 protein is CASSKNRGTDTQYF. The CDR3 bases are TGTGCCAGCAGCAAAAACCGGGGTACAGATACGCAGTATTTT.

This chain joins TRBV2 and TRBJ2-7; the D gene is possibly TRBD1 (6 bases). Deletions cut 8 bases from V and 7 bases from J, with 18 bases between. CDR3 length: 13 amino acids. From germline, CDR1 is SNHLY and CDR2 FYNNEI. CDR3 sequence reads: CASSGTREGEQYF. The CDR3 DNA follows: TGTGCCAGCTCCGGGACACGTGAGGGGGAGCAGTACTTC. Drawing the rest from reference TRBV2 and TRBJ2-7, the complete variable domain is EPEVTQTPSHQVTQMGQEVILRCVPISNHLYFYWYRQILGQKVEFLVSFYNNEISEKSEIFDDQFSVERPDGSNFTLKIRSTKLEDSAMYFCASSGTREGEQYFGPGTRLTVT.

J is TRBJ2-1 and V is TRBV24-1; 7 bases are a match to TRBD2. Trimming removed 5 bases from V and 4 bases from J; junction bases left unmatched: 7. Germline values: CDR1 KGHDR, CDR2 SFDVKD. This CDR3 is 15 amino acids long. Here the CDR3 reads CATSVAGPTYNEQFF. In DNA form, the CDR3 reads TGTGCCACCAGTGTAGCGGGTCCCACGTACAATGAGCAGTTCTTC.

This clone showed up just a few times. The chain carries TRBV9 and TRBJ2-1; 7 bases fit TRBD2. V was pared by 0 bases and J by 7 bases, with 7 bases of the junction left unmatched. Germline values: CDR1 SGDLS, CDR2 YYNGEE. The CDR3 is 15 residues long. The CDR3 bases are TGTGCCAGCAGCGTAGACGGCGGGAGTATAAATGAGCAGTTCTTC. Translation gives CASSVDGGSINEQFF.

The V and J genes are TRBV24-1 and TRBJ2-3; D gene uncertain. Trimming cost V 4 bases and J 4 bases, with 14 bases left between them. The CDR3 is 15 residues long. CDR1 and CDR2 from the germline V gene are KGHDR and SFDVKD. The CDR3 sequence is CATSDPSGVSDTQYF. CDR3 DNA: TGTGCCACCAGTGACCCCTCGGGTGTCTCAGATACGCAGTATTTT.

This clone has more than one count but fewer than ten. V usage is TRBV2 and J usage is TRBJ2-5; 8 nucleotides align to TRBD1. CDR1 and CDR2 from the germline V gene are SNHLY and FYNNEI. V shed 6 bases, J shed 2 bases, and the junction held 8 bases outside the gene matches. This CDR3 is built from 15 residues. The CDR3 DNA reads TGTGCCAGCAGGCAAGACAGGGGATTACAAGAGACCCAGTACTTC. Amino acids: CASRQDRGLQETQYF.

The chain recombines TRBV28 with TRBJ2-7; the match to TRBD1 covers 7 bases. CDR3 length: 14 residues. V dropped 2 bases and J dropped 4; count of bases not matched to a gene: 5. The germline V gene has CDR1 MDHEN and CDR2 SYDVKM. DNA of the CDR3: TGTGCCAGCAGTTTACCGGGACAGTTATACGAGCAGTACTTC. Translating it yields CASSLPGQLYEQYF.

The chain combines TRBV5-8 with TRBJ2-7; perhaps TRBD1 as D (6 bases). The CDR3 has 13 residues. The V end lost 3 bases, the J end lost 6 bases, and 13 bases lay between the germline ends. The germline V gene has CDR1 SGHTS and CDR2 YDEGEE. The CDR3 DNA is TGTGCCAGCAGCTGGAAACAGGGAATCGAGCAGTACTTC. Translated: CASSWKQGIEQYF.

This clone was counted a single time. The CDR3 loop is CASSRTIQGANSPLHF. DNA of the CDR3: TGCGCCAGCAGCCGAACTATACAGGGGGCTAATTCACCCCTCCACTTT. The rearrangement links TRBV5-1 to TRBJ1-6; 9 bases line up with TRBD1. V lost 4 bases and J lost 6; bases outside the gene matches: 8. This CDR3 has 16 amino acids. Per the germline V gene, CDR1 is SGHRS and CDR2 is YFSETQ.